These T cell receptor beta chains were read from a single sample in a study of PD-1 blockade in classical Hodgkin lymphoma. Clones were sequenced by immunoSEQ multiplex PCR, and TCRdb holds only the in-frame ones, with some missing. The repertoire holds tens of thousands of clones, with approximately 70% as singletons. Source: peripheral blood mononuclear cells (PBMCs), taken before the fourth cycle of nivolumab. Every receptor here comes from a human donor with classical Hodgkin lymphoma. Both conserved end residues are part of each CDR3. The order of the fields is D gene, J gene, V gene, clone size, CDR3 DNA, CDR3 protein. A D gene is named only where the DNA matches it firmly. Clone size is shown for a subset of rows, as once, few, many or a class of expanded clone.

-,TRBJ1-2,TRBV6-5,few,TGTGCCAGCAGTTACGGGGTTGGTAGCTATGGCTACACCTTC,CASSYGVGSYGYTF
-,TRBJ1-1,TRBV23-1,-,TGCGCCAGCAGTCCGGGGGGACCGGGAGCTTTCTTT,CASSPGGPGAFF
TRBD1,TRBJ1-1,TRBV30,-,TGTGCCTGGAGTATCGGACAGGCGTTGAACACTGAAGCTTTCTTT,CAWSIGQALNTEAFF
TRBD1,TRBJ1-4,TRBV27,-,TGTGCCAGCAGTTTATCTTGGACAGGGAGCAATGAAAAACTGTTTTTT,CASSLSWTGSNEKLFF
TRBD1,TRBJ1-2,TRBV29-1,few,TGCAGCGTTCACCCCGAGGGGGCGGAAGTTAACTATGGCTACACCTTC,CSVHPEGAEVNYGYTF
-,TRBJ2-3,TRBV29-1,few,TGCAGCGTTGTTGGGGGGAGCACAGATACGCAGTATTTT,CSVVGGSTDTQYF
-,TRBJ2-7,TRBV7-8,-,TGTGCCAGCAGCTTAGATGCAGGCTCCTACGAGCAGTACTTC,CASSLDAGSYEQYF
TRBD2,TRBJ2-7,TRBV7-9,-,TGTGCCAGCAGCCCCCGGGGGAGCGGGGGAAACGAGCAGTACTTC,CASSPRGSGGNEQYF
-,TRBJ2-7,TRBV27,-,TGTGCCAGCAGTTTCACCCCCGCCAGAGATTACGAGCAGTACTTC,CASSFTPARDYEQYF
-,TRBJ1-6,TRBV28,-,TGTGCCAGCGGGGAGAGTGTCTATAATTCACCCCTCCACTTT,CASGESVYNSPLHF
-,TRBJ1-1,TRBV7-9,many,TGTGCCAGCAGACCGACAGGATTCACTGAAGCTTTCTTT,CASRPTGFTEAFF